This TCR beta chain was identified during a study of low-dose radiotherapy and immunotherapy resistance in tumors. The germline gives CDR1 MNHNS, CDR2 SASEGT. This CDR3 is 16 amino acids long. V lost 3 bases and J 8 bases, leaving 21 bases between the germline ends. TRAV- and TRBV-specific primers, spanning alpha and beta chains, primed first-strand cDNA. The authors ran about 20 PCR cycles to amplify TCRs with a constant-region primer and V-primer adapter. TCRdb re-called the reads with MiXCR, one entry per CDR3 protein. Of around 60,000 distinct CDR3 sequences listed, about 23% are singletons. Time point given: after trial treatment. The treatment was: LDRT plus nivolumab, ipilimumab, low-dose cyclophosphamide and aspirin (RACIN trial). Advanced solid tumors without tumor-infiltrating lymphocytes were required for inclusion. This clonotype was observed at least ten times.

This sample comprised PBMCs, obtained after low-dose radiotherapy plus immunotherapy. This clonotype was sampled from a male donor with prostate cancer. The chain recombines TRBV6-1 with TRBJ2-3; D could derive from TRBD1 or TRBD2 (5 bases each). The CDR3 region has the DNA TGTGCCAGCAGTGACTTTGGGGGAACGAGTCGGGGTACGCAGTATTTT. Protein product: CASSDFGGTSRGTQYF.